One sample yielded the 30 T cell receptor beta chains listed below, sequenced in a study of blood T cell repertoires in COVID-19. Method: immunoSEQ multiplex PCR; TCRdb's copy keeps in-frame clones and lacks some. The sample carries 25,000 to 30,000 clones, less than 90% recorded once. Sequenced: peripheral blood. Source of these receptors: an elderly man with active COVID-19.

The chain employs TRBV5-1 and TRBJ1-1; D ambiguous. This CDR3 is built from 14 residues. Per the germline V gene, CDR1 is SGHRS and CDR2 is YFSETQ. Trimming removed 4 bases from V and 1 base from J, with 11 bases in between. Here the CDR3 reads CASSLRAGNTEAFF. CDR3 bases: TGCGCCAGCAGCCTCAGAGCGGGGAACACTGAAGCTTTCTTT.

This chain links TRBV5-1 with TRBJ1-2, with unresolved D. Germline values: CDR1 SGHRS, CDR2 YFSETQ. This CDR3 has 12 amino acids. Trimming took off 4 bases at V and 6 bases at J, with 10 bases between the two ends. CDR3 region: CASSIQDDGYTF. The CDR3 region has the DNA TGCGCCAGCAGCATCCAGGATGATGGCTACACCTTC.

J is TRBJ1-3 and V is TRBV9, with 8 bases fitting TRBD1. Germline V gives CDR1 SGDLS, CDR2 YYNGEE. The CDR3 sequence is 17 residues long. The V segment lost 0 bases and the J segment 7 bases; nucleotides outside the gene matches: 12. In DNA, the CDR3 is TGTGCCAGCAGCGTAGCTACAGGACAGGGATATCGGAACACCATATATTTT. It specifies CASSVATGQGYRNTIYF.

CDR3 DNA: TGTGCCAGCTCACCAACGGGGGGCTACGAGCAGTACTTC. Translation gives CASSPTGGYEQYF. This chain joins TRBV18 and TRBJ2-7, with TRBD2 identical over 7 bases. Germline values: CDR1 KGHSH, CDR2 LQKENI. The CDR3 has 13 residues. With 2 bases clipped from V and 3 bases from J, the junction kept 1 base outside the gene matches.

This clone came up once. The chain combines TRBV4-2 with TRBJ1-2, with a tentative D call TRBD1 (5 bases). The ends were cut back, 0 bases at V and 8 bases at J, with 13 bases in the middle. The CDR3 length is 14 residues. From germline, CDR1 is LGHNA and CDR2 YNFKEQ. Written as DNA, the CDR3 is TGTGCCAGCAGCCAAGATCTGCAGGGAAGAGGCTACACCTTC. It codes for CASSQDLQGRGYTF.

V gene TRBV6-5 combines with J gene TRBJ1-1; D perhaps matches TRBD1 (6 bases). The V gene lost 6 bases and the J gene lost 1 base, with 9 bases spanning the gap. CDR1 and CDR2 (germline): MNHEY, SVGAGI. CDR3 size: 13 residues. The CDR3 DNA follows: TGTGCCAGCAGCCGGGACAAGAACACTGAAGCTTTCTTT. Amino acid sequence: CASSRDKNTEAFF.

This clone was counted a single time. The chain combines TRBV9 with TRBJ1-1; D is possibly TRBD1 (6 bases). Germline CDR1 reads SGDLS; CDR2 reads YYNGEE. This CDR3 comprises 12 residues. Trimming cost V 3 bases and J 8 bases, with 11 bases left between them. CDR3 DNA: TGTGCCAGCAGCGAGATGACAGGAGAAGCTTTCTTT. Protein: CASSEMTGEAFF.

The V gene is TRBV5-4, the J gene TRBJ2-3, with a tentative D call TRBD1 (6 bases). Germline-derived CDR1 and CDR2 are SGHNT and YYREEE (reference sequence). Trimming stripped 1 base from V and 1 base from J, with 7 bases between. The CDR3 totals 14 residues. CDR3 sequence reads: CASSLRQGTDTQYF. The DNA for the CDR3 is TGTGCCAGCAGCTTGCGACAGGGCACAGATACGCAGTATTTT. Full variable domain (rest looked up from reference TRBV5-4 and TRBJ2-3): ETGVTQSPTHLIKTRGQQVTLRCSSQSGHNTVSWYQQALGQGPQFIFQYYREEENGRGNFPPRFSGLQFPNYSSELNVNALELDDSALYLCASSLRQGTDTQYFGPGTRLTVL.

A few counts support this clone. V usage is TRBV6-5 and J usage is TRBJ1-2; D remains ambiguous. The V and J ends lost 11 bases and 0 bases respectively, with 19 bases between them. CDR1 is MNHEY, CDR2 SVGAGI, per germline. The CDR3 sequence is 15 residues long. The CDR3 region is CAAENQISANYGYTF. CDR3 sequence (DNA): TGTGCCGCGGAAAACCAAATCTCCGCTAACTATGGCTACACCTTC.

This clone appeared a few times. Germline is not matched at one junction end, which may reflect a read error. The genes are TRBV19 and TRBJ1-6, with 8 bases fitting TRBD1. Per the germline V gene, CDR1 is LNHDA and CDR2 is SQIVND (reference sequence). The CDR3 has 16 residues. CDR3 coding DNA: TGTGCCAGTAGCATAGGGGGACAGGCGGTGAAGTCACCCCTCCACTTT. Encoded protein: CASSIGGQAVKSPLHF.

The chain links TRBV3-1 (or the pseudogene TRBV3-2) to TRBJ1-4, with D tentatively TRBD1 (5 bases). Germline CDR1 LGHDT, CDR2 YNNKEL (reference sequence). V was shortened by 0 bases and J by 2 bases, with 10 bases between the two germline ends. This CDR3 contains 16 residues. CDR3 nucleotides: TGTGCCAGCAGCCAAGATTGGGGGGGGACTAATGAAAAACTGTTTTTT. Its translation is CASSQDWGGTNEKLFF.

The J gene is TRBJ2-4, the V gene TRBV30; 9 nucleotides line up with TRBD1. The CDR3 spans 16 residues. Germline trimming cut 4 bases from V and 1 base from J; bases unmatched to any gene: 8. Germline V CDR1 and CDR2: GTSNPN, SVGIG (reference sequence). The CDR3 protein is CAWTTGGSGAKNIQYF. DNA for the CDR3: TGTGCCTGGACGACAGGGGGAAGCGGTGCCAAAAACATTCAGTACTTC.

A single count supports this clone. This chain uses TRBV5-1 with TRBJ2-3; D not certain. V lost 7 bases and J 0 bases, leaving 9 bases between the germline ends. CDR3 length: 13 amino acids. Germline values: CDR1 SGHRS, CDR2 YFSETQ. The CDR3, as DNA: TGCGCCAGCTACAGAGATAGCACAGATACGCAGTATTTT. This sequence encodes CASYRDSTDTQYF. Supplemented by reference TRBV5-1 and TRBJ2-3, the full variable domain reads KAGVTQTPRYLIKTRGQQVTLSCSPISGHRSVSWYQQTPGQGLQFLFEYFSETQRNKGNFPGRFSGRQFSNSRSEMNVSTLELGDSALYLCASYRDSTDTQYFGPGTRLTVL.

There are a few counts of this clone. This sequence joins TRBV28 and TRBJ1-2; 7 bases fit TRBD1. The junction had 6 bases not matched to a gene; V was cut back by 7 bases and J by 7 bases. CDR3 length equals 12 residues. Germline V gene data show CDR1 as MDHEN and CDR2 as SYDVKM. In DNA, the CDR3 is TGTGCCAGCAAGCAGGGGGTCGGTGGCTACACCTTC. Encoded protein: CASKQGVGGYTF.

As DNA, the CDR3 is TGTGCCAGCAGTCTATATACGACAGGGGCCCGTAACAATTCACCCCTCCACTTT. It codes for CASSLYTTGARNNSPLHF. The chain uses TRBV28 and TRBJ1-6, with 8 bases matching TRBD1. This CDR3 comprises 18 residues. V was clipped by 5 bases and J by 7 bases; unmatched bases: 16. Germline V gives CDR1 MDHEN, CDR2 SYDVKM. The full variable domain, completed using reference TRBV28 and TRBJ1-6, is DVKVTQSSRYLVKRTGEKVFLECVQDMDHENMFWYRQDPGLGLRLIYFSYDVKMKEKGDIPEGYSVSREKKERFSLILESASTNQTSMYLCASSLYTTGARNNSPLHFGNGTRLTVT.

The rearrangement uses TRBV5-1 and TRBJ1-2; no definite D call. In germline, CDR1 is SGHRS, CDR2 YFSETQ. V lost 4 bases to trimming and J lost 3 bases, with 10 bases between them. The CDR3 length is 13 residues. The CDR3 loop reads CASSPAADYGYTF. The CDR3 nucleotides read TGCGCCAGCAGCCCAGCGGCAGACTATGGCTACACCTTC.

CDR3 region: CASSLEVAGGTDTQYF. The CDR3 DNA follows: TGCGCCAGCAGCTTGGAAGTAGCGGGGGGCACAGATACGCAGTATTTT. V gene TRBV5-1 combines with J gene TRBJ2-3; 9 nucleotides line up with TRBD2. This CDR3 has 16 residues. J gave up 1 base and V 0 bases, and 3 bases lay outside the gene matches. Germline V gene sequence: CDR1 SGHRS, CDR2 YFSETQ.

The rearrangement links TRBV30 to TRBJ2-7; 10 positions agree with TRBD2. Trimming removed 4 bases from V and 7 bases from J; junction bases left unmatched: 13. Germline CDR1 reads GTSNPN; CDR2 reads SVGIG (reference sequence). The CDR3 extends over 15 amino acids. CDR3 residues: CAWTSVAGGRWEQYF. CDR3 nucleotides: TGTGCCTGGACGAGCGTAGCGGGGGGTCGCTGGGAGCAGTACTTC. Drawing the rest from reference TRBV30 and TRBJ2-7, the complete variable domain is SQTIHQWPATLVQPVGSPLSLECTVEGTSNPNLYWYRQAAGRGLQLLFYSVGIGQISSEVPQNLSASRPQDRQFILSSKKLLLSDSGFYLCAWTSVAGGRWEQYFGPGTRLTVT.

This chain uses TRBV28 with TRBJ1-6; 7 bases map to TRBD1. The CDR3 is 14 amino acids. J was trimmed by 10 bases and V by 2 bases; bases with no gene match: 5. The germline V gene encodes CDR1 MDHEN and CDR2 SYDVKM. The CDR3 sequence is CASSLNRGSSPLHF. DNA of the CDR3: TGTGCCAGCAGTTTAAACAGGGGTTCGTCACCCCTCCACTTT.

DNA for the CDR3: TGTGCCAGAAGCCCCACTTTCGACAGGGCCAGTCCCATGAACACTGAAGCTTTCTTT. Protein: CARSPTFDRASPMNTEAFF. This rearrangement joins TRBV5-3 to TRBJ1-1, with 7 positions matching TRBD1. TRBV5-3 qualifies as an ORF whose function is uncertain. This CDR3 spans 19 amino acids. The J segment lost 0 bases and the V segment lost 4 bases, leaving 18 bases of the junction unmatched.

The rearrangement links TRBV30 to TRBJ2-5; 15 nucleotides agree with TRBD2. Trimming cost V 8 bases and J 4 bases; bases outside gene matches: 5. The CDR3 is 14 residues long. CDR1 and CDR2 from the germline V gene are GTSNPN and SVGIG (reference sequence). CDR3 sequence: CARSGLAGGETQYF. CDR3 coding DNA: TGTGCCAGATCGGGACTAGCGGGGGGAGAGACCCAGTACTTC.

The rearrangement links TRBV30 to TRBJ2-7, with TRBD1 matching 9 bases. The CDR3 is 15 amino acids. From germline, CDR1 is GTSNPN and CDR2 SVGIG (reference sequence). V gave up 4 bases and J gave up 3 bases; unmatched junction bases: 10. The CDR3 DNA follows: TGTGCCTGGACAACTACCGGGACAGGGCACTACGAGCAGTACTTC. Amino acid sequence: CAWTTTGTGHYEQYF.

The chain links TRBV5-1 to TRBJ2-2, with D possibly matching TRBD1 (6 bases). The V end was cut by 1 base, the J end by 4 bases, with 11 bases between. The CDR3 contains 15 residues. Germline V CDR1 and CDR2: SGHRS, YFSETQ. CDR3 amino acids: CASSLMGQSTGELFF. For the CDR3, the DNA is TGCGCCAGCAGCTTGATGGGACAATCCACCGGGGAGCTGTTTTTT.

The chain has TRBV28 and TRBJ2-2, with a weak D call TRBD1 (5 bases). V was pared by 4 bases and J by 8 bases, with 11 bases between. The CDR3 consists of 13 residues. Per germline, CDR1 MDHEN and CDR2 SYDVKM. The CDR3 coding sequence is TGTGCCAGCAGTTCGACAGCGCGAGGGGAGCTGTTTTTT. Its protein product is CASSSTARGELFF. Variable domain in full (rest from reference TRBV28 and TRBJ2-2): DVKVTQSSRYLVKRTGEKVFLECVQDMDHENMFWYRQDPGLGLRLIYFSYDVKMKEKGDIPEGYSVSREKKERFSLILESASTNQTSMYLCASSSTARGELFFGEGSRLTVL.

This clone appeared a few times. V usage is TRBV3-1 (or the pseudogene TRBV3-2) and J usage is TRBJ1-1; a possible D gene is TRBD1 (5 bases). Between the trimmed V and J ends, which lost 4 bases and 1 base, there was a span of 7 bases. The CDR3 has 13 amino acids. Germline CDR1 and CDR2: LGHDT and YNNKEL (reference sequence). The DNA of the CDR3 is TGTGCCAGCAGCCGCGGACAGAACACTGAAGCTTTCTTT. It encodes CASSRGQNTEAFF.

This chain uses TRBV20-1 with TRBJ2-5; D gene ambiguous. Trimming removed 3 bases at V and 5 bases at J, with 4 bases between. The CDR3 contains 10 residues. CDR1 is DFQATT, CDR2 SNEGSKA, per germline (reference sequence). CDR3 nucleotides: TGCAGTGCTAGCGAGGAGACCCAGTACTTC. It translates to CSASEETQYF.

This clone was seen a handful of times. The V gene is TRBV2, the J gene TRBJ1-4; possible D gene TRBD1, 5 bases. The germline V gene has CDR1 SNHLY and CDR2 FYNNEI. V gave up 6 bases and J gave up 2 bases, with 10 bases separating them. The CDR3 is made up of 14 amino acids. The DNA for the CDR3 is TGTGCCAGCAGCCAGGGACTGACTAATGAAAAACTGTTTTTT. It is translated as CASSQGLTNEKLFF.

The gene calls are TRBV18 and TRBJ1-2; D not resolved. The CDR3 is 13 amino acids. Trimming removed 2 bases at V and 5 bases at J, with 9 bases between. The germline gives CDR1 KGHSH, CDR2 LQKENI. In nucleotides, the CDR3 is TGTGCCAGCTCACCATATAGCCTTTATGGCTACACCTTC. Amino acids: CASSPYSLYGYTF.

This chain connects TRBV6-1 to TRBJ1-2, with 11 bases identical to TRBD1. The germline CDR1 and CDR2 sequences are MNHNS and SASEGT. CDR3 length: 16 amino acids. Trimming at V came to 2 bases and at J to 6 bases, leaving 8 bases not matched to a gene. The DNA for the CDR3 is TGTGCCAGCAGTGAAATCGGGACAGGGGGAGTTAATGGCTACACCTTC. Protein product: CASSEIGTGGVNGYTF.

The chain is built from TRBV7-2 and TRBJ1-6; 8 nucleotides line up with TRBD1. Looked up from germline, CDR1 is SGHTA and CDR2 is FQGNSA. Losses at the gene ends were 1 base for V and 10 bases for J; bases not matched to a gene: 6. The CDR3 spans 15 residues. CDR3 nucleotides: TGTGCCAGCAGCTTAGGGACAGGGCTATTCTCACCCCTCCACTTT. Translated, it gives CASSLGTGLFSPLHF.